This T cell receptor (beta chain) was captured in a study of blood T cell repertoires in COVID-19. Study in general: T cells, B-cell-depleted T cells, or PBMCs supplied cDNA or gDNA.

Clones were sequenced by immunoSEQ multiplex PCR, and TCRdb holds only the in-frame ones, with some missing. Here the sample spans fewer than 150,000 clones, 84% being singletons. Germline V gene lookup returns CDR1 SNHLY and CDR2 FYNNEI. Deletions cut 3 bases from V and 2 bases from J, with 9 bases between. The CDR3 is made up of 14 amino acids. The sequenced material came from peripheral blood. V is TRBV2 and J is TRBJ2-3; D is perhaps TRBD2 (5 bases). This receptor was obtained from a human donor in a cohort sampled during active COVID-19. CDR3 DNA: TGTGCCAGCAGTGAGGCGCTAGCCACAGATACGCAGTATTTT. Amino acids: CASSEALATDTQYF.